This record concerns one T cell receptor beta chain sequence. This record belongs to a study of PD-L1 blockade in urothelial cancer. Time point denoted: peripheral blood 6 weeks after treatment start. The number of samples from each patient was between 1 and 8, taken pretreatment and on-treatment. Germline CDR1 SGHRS, CDR2 YFSETQ. The germline V and J ends were trimmed by 2 bases and 4 bases, with 3 bases remaining between them. The CDR3 length is 11 residues. This table comes from immunoSEQ multiplex PCR, and its TCRdb copy is limited to in-frame clones, with some not included. The sample lists more than 60,000 clones; about 90% were seen once.

The TCR originated in a man aged 60-69 years with urothelial cancer. Sequenced here: PBMCs, sampled around atezolizumab (anti-PD-L1) treatment. The V and J genes are TRBV5-1 and TRBJ2-5; no firm D call. Here the CDR3 DNA reads TGCGCCAGCAGCTTAGCAGAGACCCAGTACTTC. Residues: CASSLAETQYF.